This is a list of T cell receptor beta chains from one sample in a study of blood T cell repertoires in COVID-19. Repertoires were generated with immunoSEQ multiplex PCR, while TCRdb's copy carries only in-frame clones and drops some. The sample shows 200,000 or so clones, about 84% of them seen only once. The source material was PBMCs or T cells enriched from blood (not recorded which). The receptors were sampled from a woman aged 40-49 years with acute COVID-19. CDR3s include the opening cysteine and the closing phenylalanine or tryptophan. A D gene is named only where the DNA matches it firmly. Expanded clones get a size class; other rows say once, few or many, or leave the size out.

abundance	v_gene	j_gene	d_gene	CDR3aa	CDR3nt
NA	TRBV19	TRBJ1-5	TRBD1	CASSIAPTQGWGQPQHF	TGTGCCAGTAGTATAGCTCCGACACAGGGGTGGGGACAGCCCCAGCATTTT
NA	TRBV18	TRBJ2-2	TRBD2	CASSPSGGTPGELFF	TGTGCCAGCTCACCCTCGGGAGGAACCCCCGGGGAGCTGTTTTTT
few	TRBV18	TRBJ2-7	TRBD2	CASQTAGGVSDEQYF	TGTGCCAGCCAGACTGCGGGGGGCGTAAGTGACGAGCAGTACTTC
NA	TRBV10-1	TRBJ1-1	NA	CASSETRDRTEAFF	TGCGCCAGCAGTGAGACCAGGGATAGGACTGAAGCTTTCTTT
few	TRBV7-8	TRBJ2-1	TRBD2	CASSSIAGVVGEQFF	TGTGCCAGCAGCTCCATAGCGGGAGTTGTCGGTGAGCAGTTCTTC
NA	TRBV5-1	TRBJ2-1	TRBD2	CASSLGPPGLAGDYNEQFF	TGCGCCAGCAGCTTGGGGCCTCCGGGACTAGCGGGGGACTACAATGAGCAGTTCTTC
few	TRBV18	TRBJ1-2	NA	CASSPSQETIYGYTF	TGTGCCAGCTCACCGAGTCAGGAAACGATCTATGGCTACACCTTC
NA	TRBV7-9	TRBJ1-6	NA	CASTTILESFYNSPLHF	TGTGCCAGCACCACCATCCTGGAGAGTTTCTATAATTCACCCCTCCACTTT
NA	TRBV29-1	TRBJ1-1	NA	CSVGTVNTEAFF	TGCAGCGTTGGGACAGTTAACACTGAAGCTTTCTTT
NA	TRBV5-1	TRBJ1-1	NA	CASSFQGTEAFF	TGCGCCAGCAGTTTTCAGGGCACTGAAGCTTTCTTT
few	TRBV27	TRBJ1-2	TRBD1	CASTTTGTDYGYTF	TGTGCCAGCACAACCACCGGGACAGACTATGGCTACACCTTC
few	TRBV28	TRBJ2-5	NA	CASSLGGGRGLQETQYF	TGTGCCAGCAGTCTGGGGGGTGGTCGGGGCTTGCAAGAGACCCAGTACTTC
once	TRBV7-2	TRBJ2-3	TRBD2	CASRPSGMSTDTQYF	TGTGCCAGCAGACCTAGCGGGATGAGCACAGATACGCAGTATTTT
few	TRBV15	TRBJ1-1	TRBD1	CATSRERTGGAEAFF	TGTGCCACCAGCAGGGAAAGGACAGGGGGCGCAGAAGCTTTCTTT
NA	TRBV4-1	TRBJ1-2	NA	CASSQVGAGGYTF	TGCGCCAGCAGCCAAGTGGGGGCAGGGGGCTACACCTTC
NA	TRBV11-2	TRBJ1-4	TRBD1	CATPGGKLFF	TGTGCCACCCCAGGGGGAAAACTGTTTTTT
NA	TRBV29-1	TRBJ2-3	NA	CSAAPGTDTQYF	TGCAGCGCAGCCCCAGGGACAGATACGCAGTATTTT
once	TRBV9	TRBJ2-7	NA	CASSVGSGLPYEQYF	TGTGCCAGCAGCGTCGGAAGCGGGCTCCCCTACGAGCAGTACTTC
NA	TRBV7-9	TRBJ2-3	TRBD1	CASGTRDRAIF	TGTGCCAGCGGGACCCGGGACAGGGCGATTTTT
few	TRBV7-9	TRBJ1-1	NA	CASSEGGGEAFF	TGTGCCAGCAGCGAAGGGGGGGGCGAAGCTTTCTTT
NA	TRBV11-2	TRBJ2-2	TRBD2	CASSPRTSGRATGELFF	TGTGCCAGCAGCCCCCGGACTAGCGGGAGGGCAACCGGGGAGCTGTTTTTT
many	TRBV6-5	TRBJ2-2	TRBD1	CASSYSGQGNTGELFF	TGTGCCAGCAGTTACTCGGGACAGGGCAACACCGGGGAGCTGTTTTTT
NA	TRBV10-3	TRBJ2-7	NA	CAISDRGGSYEQYF	TGTGCCATCAGTGATAGAGGAGGGTCGTACGAGCAGTACTTC
NA	TRBV6-5	TRBJ2-7	NA	CASRSNYEQYF	TGTGCCAGCAGGTCAAACTACGAGCAGTACTTC
NA	TRBV4-1	TRBJ1-6	TRBD1	CASSQVETGNSPLHF	TGCGCCAGCAGCCAAGTCGAGACAGGGAATTCACCCCTCCACTTT
NA	TRBV7-2	TRBJ2-1	TRBD2	CASSFRGVAGGDNEQFF	TGTGCCAGCAGCTTCCGGGGAGTCGCGGGAGGGGACAATGAGCAGTTCTTC
NA	TRBV3-1/TRBV3-2	TRBJ1-1	NA	CASSQDSGMNTEAFF	TGTGCCAGCAGCCAAGATTCAGGTATGAACACTGAAGCTTTCTTT
NA	TRBV19	TRBJ1-5	NA	CASTKGGGNGQPQHF	TGTGCCAGTACCAAGGGGGGGGGAAACGGTCAGCCCCAGCATTTT
NA	TRBV19	TRBJ2-1	NA	CASSPPGSYNEQFF	TGTGCCAGTAGTCCTCCGGGGAGCTACAATGAGCAGTTCTTC
NA	TRBV29-1	TRBJ2-1	TRBD2	CSGNSGRNEQFF	TGCAGCGGGAATAGCGGGAGGAATGAGCAGTTCTTC
NA	TRBV30	TRBJ1-6	NA	CAWSNAGAGQGNSPLHF	TGTGCCTGGAGCAATGCAGGGGCCGGTCAAGGGAATTCACCCCTCCACTTT
NA	TRBV3-1/TRBV3-2	TRBJ1-3	TRBD1	CASSPYRGYTGNTIYF	TGTGCCAGCAGCCCATACAGGGGGTATACTGGAAACACCATATATTTT
NA	TRBV5-6	TRBJ1-1	NA	CASSLLKGVENTEAFF	TGTGCCAGCAGCTTACTGAAGGGGGTAGAGAACACTGAAGCTTTCTTT
NA	TRBV29-1	TRBJ1-5	TRBD1	CSVTGQGNQPQHF	TGCAGCGTTACTGGACAGGGTAATCAGCCCCAGCATTTT
NA	TRBV10-3	TRBJ1-5	NA	CAISESNPAGDQPQHF	TGTGCCATCAGTGAGTCGAACCCGGCGGGGGATCAGCCCCAGCATTTT
NA	TRBV3-1/TRBV3-2	TRBJ2-7	TRBD2	CASSGWGLAGTSYEQYF	TGTGCCAGCAGCGGATGGGGACTAGCGGGGACAAGCTACGAGCAGTACTTC
NA	TRBV12-3/TRBV12-4	TRBJ1-5	NA	CASSLGAGQPQHF	TGTGCCAGCAGTTTGGGGGCTGGGCAGCCCCAGCATTTT
few	TRBV6-1	TRBJ2-3	NA	CASSALGGTGTDTQYF	TGTGCCAGCAGTGCCTTAGGGGGAACAGGCACAGATACGCAGTATTTT
NA	TRBV2	TRBJ2-7	TRBD2	CASGRTSGSYEQYF	TGTGCCAGCGGAAGGACTAGCGGAAGCTACGAGCAGTACTTC
NA	TRBV5-1	TRBJ1-2	TRBD1	CASSLSADRTIAGYTF	TGCGCCAGCAGCTTGTCCGCGGACAGGACAATTGCTGGCTACACCTTC
NA	TRBV19	TRBJ2-5	TRBD2	CASSAGLAGYQETQYF	TGTGCCAGTAGTGCGGGACTAGCGGGTTACCAAGAGACCCAGTACTTC